Each of the 3 T cell receptor beta chains below was sequenced from the same sample in a study of T cell repertoires in ileal Crohn's disease. Noted time point: neoterminal ileum biopsy at postoperative endoscopy, about 6 months after surgery. Repertoires were generated with immunoSEQ multiplex PCR, while TCRdb's copy carries only in-frame clones and drops some. This table holds 10,000 to 15,000 clones, 80% to 90% found once. Material: ileal tissue. The receptors were gathered from an adult with Crohn's disease.

This rearrangement joins TRBV19 to TRBJ2-3; D is uncertain. CDR1 and CDR2 from the germline V gene are LNHDA and SQIVND (reference sequence). This CDR3 spans 14 amino acids. The V gene lost 8 bases and the J gene lost 4 bases, with 16 bases spanning the gap. The CDR3 nucleotides are TGTGCCAGTCCCCGGGTAGTTCGGGCAGATACGCAGTATTTT. This sequence encodes CASPRVVRADTQYF.

The genes are TRBV7-2 and TRBJ1-1; tentatively, D is TRBD1 (6 bases). The CDR3 spans 14 residues. V shed 1 base and J shed 2 bases, with 8 bases lying between them. Germline V gene sequence: CDR1 SGHTA, CDR2 FQGNSA. The CDR3 loop is CASSLGGQNTEAFF. Here the CDR3 DNA reads TGTGCCAGCAGCTTAGGGGGACAAAACACTGAAGCTTTCTTT. The full variable domain, rest sourced from reference TRBV7-2 and TRBJ1-1, is GAGVSQSPSNKVTEKGKDVELRCDPISGHTALYWYRQSLGQGLEFLIYFQGNSAPDKSGLPSDRFSAERTGGSVSTLTIQRTQQEDSAVYLCASSLGGQNTEAFFGQGTRLTVV.

The chain couples TRBV4-2 to TRBJ1-2, with D tentatively TRBD1 (6 bases). This CDR3 has 15 amino acids. V was pared by 1 base and J by 4 bases, with 13 bases between. CDR1 and CDR2 from the germline V gene are LGHNA and YNFKEQ. In DNA, the CDR3 is TGTGCCAGCAGCCAAGCGCTGGACAGTATCTATGGCTACACCTTC. This sequence encodes CASSQALDSIYGYTF.